Reported below is one T cell receptor (beta chain). The CDR3 contains 15 residues. Germline lookup yields CDR1 SGHTA and CDR2 FQGTGA. The V end was cut by 2 bases, the J end by 1 base, with 11 bases between. TCRdb fed the PCR reads into MiXCR, producing one record per CDR3 protein. The profile shows about 29,000 distinct CDR3 sequences, roughly 50% of them singletons. The data were taken from a study of vaccination and CD4 T cells after COVID-19. Time point of the sample: late sampling 161 to 241 days after vaccination in three convalescent patients. The input for sequencing was CD4+ T cells from blood, taken about 7 months after SARS-CoV-2 vaccination. This chain connects TRBV7-3 to TRBJ2-5, with D possibly being TRBD1 or TRBD2 (5 bases each). The TCR sequence derives from a human donor who had recovered from COVID-19. Here the CDR3 reads CASSLSGRTQETQYF. The CDR3 DNA is TGTGCCAGCAGCTTATCGGGGCGGACCCAAGAGACCCAGTACTTC.